This T cell receptor (beta chain) emerged from a study of CD8 T cells in ankylosing spondylitis. The table lists this clonotype with many counts. In making TCR beta libraries, quantitative 5'-RACE with molecular barcodes was used. TCRdb independently ran MiXCR on the 5' RACE reads; one entry per CDR3 protein. There are about 240,000 distinct CDR3 sequences in the sample; around 7.8% occur only once, and approximately 6.2% lies in the top ten. Material: blood, either unsorted or a sorted T cell fraction (not recorded which). The clonotype comes from a male donor with ankylosing spondylitis or in good health (not recorded which).

The CDR3 DNA sequence: TGCAGCGCCAAGGCAGGCGGGTACGAGCAGTACTTC. Its translation is CSAKAGGYEQYF. The chain has TRBV29-1 and TRBJ2-7; maybe TRBD2 (5 bases). V gave up 7 bases and J gave up 4 bases, with 14 bases separating them. From germline, CDR1 is SQVTM and CDR2 ANQGSEA. The CDR3 loop spans 12 amino acids.